The source of this TCR beta chain is a study of OX40 agonist ivuxolimab in advanced cancers. About the full investigation: Ivuxolimab was an agonistic, fully human IgG2 monoclonal antibody directed against OX40 (CD134), a costimulatory receptor. Patients were allowed to have had prior anti-PD-1, anti-PD-L1 or anti-CTLA-4 therapy, and 40% to 45% of the dose-escalation patients had been treated with checkpoint inhibitors. The paper describes the monotherapy dose-escalation part (N = 52 patients) of the phase I trial of ivuxolimab. Intravenous ivuxolimab was administered to patients every 2 weeks at six dose levels: 0.01, 0.1, 0.3, 1.5, 3 and 10 mg/kg. Partial responses were achieved by three dose-escalation patients, of whom one had hepatocellular carcinoma and two had cutaneous melanoma. Of the 50 or so patients in dose escalation, about 20 had hepatocellular carcinoma, some 15 had melanoma, 9 had renal cell carcinoma and 9 had head and neck cancer. The dose-escalation cohort was almost 85% male with a mean age of approximately 60 years, ranging from 23 to 79. Peripheral TCRbeta sequencing aimed to test whether ivuxolimab altered TCR sequence diversity and caused clonal T-cell expansion. General findings and caveats noted by the study authors: After ivuxolimab, expanded clones were on average more numerous among CD8+ T cells than among CD4+ T cells. Low levels of normalized T-cell clonal expansion were also seen in some nonresponding patients. In the 0.1-3.0 mg/kg groups, partial responders were among the patients with the lowest normalized peripheral clonal expansion, particularly in CD8+ T cells. Antigen specificity was not determined for the clonally expanded peripheral T cells. At doses from 0.1 to 3.0 mg/kg, clonal expansion was seen in both CD4+ and CD8+ blood T cells between baseline and week 6.

Patients with autoimmune disease history or receiving systemic immunosuppression were excluded from the trial. In every dose cohort, peripheral blood was drawn for TCR sequencing at baseline, cycle 4 day 1, and cycle 7 day 1. The samples were taken from a phase I, first-in-human, multicenter, open-label dose-escalation trial of ivuxolimab. Adults with locally advanced or metastatic melanoma, renal cell carcinoma, hepatocellular carcinoma or head and neck squamous cell carcinoma were enrolled in the trial. Before TCR sequencing, CD4+ T cells and CD8+ T cells were sorted from peripheral blood as separate populations. Genomic DNA was extracted from sorted cells for sequencing of the TCRbeta CDR3 region. The immunoSEQ Assay was used to sequence the TCRbeta CDR3 regions. TCRdb carries this immuneACCESS record with in-frame sequences only. Its versions omit some clonotypes, under half of them owing to an unresolved V gene in the studies checked, with the rest unexplained. The sample table contains about 100,000 clones; only one count was recorded for about nine tenths of them. Approximately 0.16% of the sample lies in the top ten.

Based on the germline V gene, the CDR1 and CDR2 sequences are ENHRY and SYGVKD. The CDR3 numbers 16 residues from cysteine through phenylalanine. Only the CDR3 portion is preserved as DNA: 48 bases, with reading frame beginning at the first base. Compared with germline, V lacks 2 bases and J lacks 3 bases; bases without a gene match: 3. This clone was counted only a few times. Its antigen is still unknown. The record has no base qualities; no much larger clone is one base away. This material consisted of CD4+ or CD8+ T cells sorted from blood, taken in a trial of the OX40 agonist ivuxolimab. The sequence was collected from an adult with an advanced solid tumor such as melanoma, head and neck, liver or kidney cancer. The sequence joins TRBV10-3 to TRBJ2-2; 10 bases in between match TRBD1. Read as DNA, the sequence is TGTGCCATCAGTGAGGCCGGGACAGGGGACACCGGGGAGCTGTTTTTT. This translates into CAISEAGTGDTGELFF.